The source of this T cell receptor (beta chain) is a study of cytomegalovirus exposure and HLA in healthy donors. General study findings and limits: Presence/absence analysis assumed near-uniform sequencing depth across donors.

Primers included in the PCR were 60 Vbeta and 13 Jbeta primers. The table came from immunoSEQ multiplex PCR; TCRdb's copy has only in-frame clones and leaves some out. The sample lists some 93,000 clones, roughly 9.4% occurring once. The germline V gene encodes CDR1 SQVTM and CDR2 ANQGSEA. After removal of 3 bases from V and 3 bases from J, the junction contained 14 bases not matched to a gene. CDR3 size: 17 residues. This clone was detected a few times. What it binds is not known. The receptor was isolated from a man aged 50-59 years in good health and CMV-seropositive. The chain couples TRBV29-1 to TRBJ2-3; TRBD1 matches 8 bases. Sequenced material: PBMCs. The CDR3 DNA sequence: TGCAGCGTTGAGGTGGTAGGACAGGGAATTTTAACAGATACGCAGTATTTT. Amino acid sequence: CSVEVVGQGILTDTQYF.